Here is one T cell receptor beta chain with its context. Its antigen remains unidentified. The entry originates in a study of shared clonotypes between healthy human individuals. Profiled with immunoSEQ multiplex PCR; TCRdb holds only in-frame clones, not every one. The sample consists of over 750,000 clones, about 96% of them appearing once. The naive CD8 fraction comprised CD45RO-negative cells positively selected for CCR7 and excluded terminally differentiated effector memory CD45RA+ cells. Whole-study findings and limits: The study's rarefaction showed incomplete sorted-subset sequencing despite large depth.

The specimen sequenced was naive CD8+ T cells sorted from blood. This receptor was obtained from a young man in good health.

CDR3: CASSLRAGGSTDTQYF. The CDR3 DNA follows: TGCGCCAGCAGCTTGCGAGCGGGAGGCAGCACAGATACGCAGTATTTT. This sequence joins TRBV5-1 and TRBJ2-3; 9 bases match TRBD2. V was pared by 1 base and J by 0 bases, with 3 bases of the junction left unmatched. This CDR3 region has 16 residues. Germline values: CDR1 SGHRS, CDR2 YFSETQ. Full variable domain (outside the CDR3, taken from reference TRBV5-1 and TRBJ2-3): KAGVTQTPRYLIKTRGQQVTLSCSPISGHRSVSWYQQTPGQGLQFLFEYFSETQRNKGNFPGRFSGRQFSNSRSEMNVSTLELGDSALYLCASSLRAGGSTDTQYFGPGTRLTVL.